These 31 T cell receptor beta chains came from one sample sequenced in a study of cytomegalovirus exposure and HLA in healthy donors. Using immunoSEQ multiplex PCR, the repertoire was profiled, and TCRdb retains in-frame clones only, with some absent. The sample contains about 57,000 clones, approximately 88% of which appear only once. Sequenced: PBMCs. Receptors were obtained from a woman younger than 35 in good health and CMV-seronegative.

The gene calls are TRBV5-4 and TRBJ2-5; TRBD1 agrees at 9 bases. The V segment lost 0 bases and the J segment 5 bases; nucleotides outside the gene matches: 5. Germline CDR1 and CDR2: SGHNT and YYREEE (reference sequence). This CDR3 comprises 15 residues. In DNA form, the CDR3 reads TGTGCCAGCAGCTTGGTCACAGGGGGCCGGGAGACCCAGTACTTC. It yields the protein CASSLVTGGRETQYF.

This clone was detected only a few times. The V gene is TRBV11-2, the J gene TRBJ1-4; a possible D gene is TRBD1 (6 bases). CDR1 and CDR2 from the germline V gene are SGHAT and FQNNGV. The CDR3 is 17 residues long. Trimming stripped 5 bases from V and 4 bases from J, with 20 bases between. The CDR3 DNA is TGTGCCAGCAGCCCAGGGCGGGGGGCGCTTGGTAATGAAAAACTGTTTTTT. As protein: CASSPGRGALGNEKLFF.

The chain uses TRBV28 and TRBJ2-7; 11 bases are a match to TRBD1. The length of the CDR3 is 14 residues. V lost 5 bases to trimming and J lost 5 bases; unmatched junction nucleotides: 5. CDR1 and CDR2 from the germline V gene are MDHEN and SYDVKM. This chain's CDR3 is CASSLWTGGDEQYF. In nucleotides, the CDR3 is TGTGCCAGCAGTCTCTGGACAGGGGGCGACGAGCAGTACTTC.

This clone has only one observation. The chain recombines TRBV11-2 with TRBJ1-1; perhaps TRBD1 as D (5 bases). Germline V gives CDR1 SGHAT, CDR2 FQNNGV. This CDR3 comprises 12 residues. Trimming left V 1 base short and J 9 bases short, with 9 bases between. The CDR3 DNA follows: TGTGCCAGCAGCTTAGGCCCAGGGAAAGCTTTCTTT. Translated, it gives CASSLGPGKAFF.

This chain joins TRBV29-1 and TRBJ2-7, with 11 bases matching TRBD2. This CDR3 region has 13 residues. Germline CDR1 and CDR2: SQVTM and ANQGSEA. V lost 7 bases and J lost 3; bases outside the gene matches: 5. Here the CDR3 DNA reads TGCAGCGCCCGACTAGCGGGACGCTACGAGCAGTACTTC. Translating it yields CSARLAGRYEQYF.

V gene TRBV29-1 combines with J gene TRBJ1-2; 7 bases are a match to TRBD1. The CDR3 contains 16 residues. The V gene end was trimmed by 5 bases and the J gene end by 4 bases; junction bases not matched to a gene: 16. Germline loops: CDR1 SQVTM, CDR2 ANQGSEA. In DNA form, the CDR3 reads TGCAGCGTTCTCCCCCATCGAAAACAGGGGACCTATGGCTACACCTTC. Protein product: CSVLPHRKQGTYGYTF.

CDR3 DNA: TGTGCCAGTAGTATGGAGACAGGGGGGACCTACGAGCAGTACTTC. Translation gives CASSMETGGTYEQYF. This rearrangement joins TRBV19 to TRBJ2-7; 9 bases fit TRBD1. J gave up 2 bases and V 3 bases, and 5 bases lay outside the gene matches. The CDR3 loop spans 15 amino acids. Germline values: CDR1 LNHDA, CDR2 SQIVND (reference sequence).

This chain links TRBV2 with TRBJ2-7; maybe TRBD2 (6 bases). The CDR3 is made up of 15 amino acids. The V gene's germline CDR1 is SNHLY and CDR2 FYNNEI. Trimming shortened V by 2 bases and J by 5 bases, and 16 bases separated the two germline ends. CDR3 residues: CASSEYWGVNHEQYF. The CDR3 bases are TGTGCCAGCAGTGAATACTGGGGGGTAAATCACGAGCAGTACTTC.

This clone came up once. The V call is TRBV6-5, the J call TRBJ2-7, with D possibly matching TRBD2 (7 bases). The CDR3 totals 15 residues. V gave up 6 bases and J gave up 2 bases, with 17 bases separating them. CDR1 MNHEY and CDR2 SVGAGI come from the germline V gene. The CDR3 region is CASSPEGGGTYEQYF. The CDR3 bases are TGTGCCAGCAGCCCCGAAGGGGGGGGGACCTACGAGCAGTACTTC.

This chain uses TRBV28 with TRBJ2-3; possible D gene TRBD2, 5 bases. The CDR3 totals 13 residues. CDR1 and CDR2 (germline): MDHEN, SYDVKM. V was clipped by 8 bases and J by 3 bases, with 12 bases between them. The CDR3: CASLRADTDTQYF. CDR3 nucleotide sequence: TGTGCCAGCTTGAGGGCAGATACAGATACGCAGTATTTT.

The chain couples TRBV4-1 to TRBJ2-5; 13 positions agree with TRBD2. The ends lost 4 bases at V and 4 bases at J; junction bases unmatched: 3. Germline values: CDR1 MGHRA, CDR2 YSYEKL. This CDR3 spans 15 amino acids. The CDR3 DNA reads TGCGCCAGCAGCCGGGGACTAGCGGGGATAGAGACCCAGTACTTC. It is translated as CASSRGLAGIETQYF.

This clone appeared a single time. The V and J genes are TRBV15 and TRBJ1-4, with D possibly being TRBD1 (6 bases). This CDR3 spans 13 amino acids. Per the germline V gene, CDR1 is LNHNV and CDR2 is YYDKDF (reference sequence). Trimming took 9 bases from V and 4 from J, leaving 12 bases between them. The DNA of the CDR3 is TGTGCCACTCGGACAGTGGGTAATGAAAAACTGTTTTTT. This sequence encodes CATRTVGNEKLFF.

The chain is built from TRBV28 and TRBJ1-1, with D possibly TRBD1 on 6 matching bases. Trimming stripped 4 bases from V and 0 bases from J, with 12 bases between. The CDR3 contains 15 residues. The germline gives CDR1 MDHEN, CDR2 SYDVKM. The CDR3 nucleotides are TGTGCCAGCAGTTCCCGACAGGATTTGAACACTGAAGCTTTCTTT. This encodes CASSSRQDLNTEAFF. The full variable domain, rest sourced from reference TRBV28 and TRBJ1-1, is DVKVTQSSRYLVKRTGEKVFLECVQDMDHENMFWYRQDPGLGLRLIYFSYDVKMKEKGDIPEGYSVSREKKERFSLILESASTNQTSMYLCASSSRQDLNTEAFFGQGTRLTVV.

The chain links TRBV6-1 to TRBJ1-4; D perhaps matches TRBD1 (6 bases). The CDR3 covers 14 residues. Trimming pared 5 bases from V and 8 bases from J, leaving 15 bases between. Germline CDR1 and CDR2: MNHNS and SASEGT. CDR3 DNA: TGTGCCAGCAGTCGGACAGATCGGGACGAAAAACTGTTTTTT. Its translation: CASSRTDRDEKLFF.

The chain has TRBV19 and TRBJ2-5; tentative D call: TRBD1 (6 bases). Trimming took off 3 bases at V and 5 bases at J, with 16 bases between the two ends. Germline CDR1 is LNHDA and CDR2 is SQIVND (reference sequence). This CDR3 contains 15 residues. CDR3 sequence (DNA): TGTGCCAGTAGTATGGGTTCAGGGGTGGTGGAGACCCAGTACTTC. Translating gives CASSMGSGVVETQYF.

In DNA, the CDR3 is TGTGCCAGCAGCCAAAGCACAGGGTTATCCGAGCAGTACTTC. Translation: CASSQSTGLSEQYF. V usage is TRBV14 and J usage is TRBJ2-7; a possible D gene is TRBD1 (6 bases). This CDR3 is 14 amino acids long. V was shortened by 2 bases and J by 6 bases, with 14 bases between the two germline ends. Germline V gene sequence: CDR1 SGHDN, CDR2 FVKESK. The variable domain in full, with the rest retrieved from reference TRBV14 and TRBJ2-7, is EAGVTQFPSHSVIEKGQTVTLRCDPISGHDNLYWYRRVMGKEIKFLLHFVKESKQDESGMPNNRFLAERTGGTYSTLKVQPAELEDSGVYFCASSQSTGLSEQYFGPGTRLTVT.

The gene calls are TRBV30 and TRBJ1-6, with D perhaps TRBD1 (6 bases). With 0 bases removed from V and 14 bases from J, the gap between germline ends came to 11 bases. This CDR3 spans 12 amino acids. The V gene's germline CDR1 is GTSNPN and CDR2 SVGIG (reference sequence). CDR3 protein: CAWSVTGRALHF. The CDR3 DNA reads as TGTGCCTGGAGTGTAACAGGGAGGGCCCTCCACTTT.

The chain uses TRBV30 and TRBJ1-5; 9 bases are shared with TRBD1. Per germline, CDR1 GTSNPN and CDR2 SVGIG (reference sequence). The CDR3 consists of 18 residues. The junction had 18 bases not matched to a gene; V was cut back by 4 bases and J by 5 bases. The CDR3 nucleotides read TGTGCCTGGAAAAAGGGACAGGGATTGGGGTTGAGCCATCAGCCCCAGCATTTT. It codes for CAWKKGQGLGLSHQPQHF.

This chain connects TRBV28 to TRBJ2-7; 8 positions match TRBD1. This CDR3 has 13 amino acids. Germline V gene lookup returns CDR1 MDHEN and CDR2 SYDVKM. With 8 bases clipped from V and 2 bases from J, the junction kept 5 bases outside the gene matches. CDR3 region: CASGQGATYEQYF. DNA for the CDR3: TGTGCCAGCGGTCAGGGGGCAACCTACGAGCAGTACTTC. Variable domain in full (rest from reference TRBV28 and TRBJ2-7): DVKVTQSSRYLVKRTGEKVFLECVQDMDHENMFWYRQDPGLGLRLIYFSYDVKMKEKGDIPEGYSVSREKKERFSLILESASTNQTSMYLCASGQGATYEQYFGPGTRLTVT.

The chain employs TRBV11-2 and TRBJ2-2; unclear D gene. Between the trimmed V and J ends, which lost 6 bases and 0 bases, there was a span of 5 bases. Germline CDR1 is SGHAT and CDR2 is FQNNGV. CDR3 length: 13 amino acids. CDR3 sequence reads: CASRATNTGELFF. The CDR3 nucleotides read TGTGCCAGCAGGGCCACGAACACCGGGGAGCTGTTTTTT. Variable domain in full (rest from reference TRBV11-2 and TRBJ2-2): EAGVAQSPRYKIIEKRQSVAFWCNPISGHATLYWYQQILGQGPKLLIQFQNNGVVDDSQLPKDRFSAERLKGVDSTLKIQPAKLEDSAVYLCASRATNTGELFFGEGSRLTVL.

The chain carries TRBV13 and TRBJ2-7, with 10 bases lining up with TRBD1. V shed 7 bases and J 6 bases; nucleotides not matched to a gene: 9. The CDR3 is 14 amino acids. CDR1 and CDR2 (germline): PRHDT, FYEKMQ (reference sequence). CDR3 DNA sequence: TGTGCCAGCACCCTTAGCGGGACAGGGGCCGAGCAGTACTTC. Protein product: CASTLSGTGAEQYF.

The chain is built from TRBV30 and TRBJ1-2, with D unclear. V was pared by 3 bases and J by 7 bases, with 15 bases between. This CDR3 is built from 13 residues. Germline CDR1 is GTSNPN and CDR2 is SVGIG (reference sequence). The CDR3 nucleotides read TGTGCCTGGAGAGTATTCGGGTTCGGTGGCTACACCTTC. The encoded protein is CAWRVFGFGGYTF.

The chain carries TRBV6-1 and TRBJ1-5, with TRBD1 matching over 10 bases. The CDR3 totals 14 residues. After removal of 7 bases from V and 6 bases from J, the junction contained 6 bases not matched to a gene. Germline assignment: CDR1 MNHNS and CDR2 SASEGT. The CDR3 DNA is TGTGCCAGCAATTGGGACAGGGGTAGTCAGCCCCAGCATTTT. Translating gives CASNWDRGSQPQHF.

The V and J genes are TRBV30 and TRBJ1-1; the match to TRBD1 covers 8 bases. CDR1 is GTSNPN and CDR2 is SVGIG in the germline V gene (reference sequence). Germline trimming cut 4 bases from V and 5 bases from J; bases unmatched to any gene: 12. CDR3 size: 15 residues. The CDR3 region has the DNA TGTGCCTGGACCCAGTTGGCCAGGGGGCAAACTGAAGCTTTCTTT. Its translation is CAWTQLARGQTEAFF. Full variable domain (missing parts from reference TRBV30 and TRBJ1-1): SQTIHQWPATLVQPVGSPLSLECTVEGTSNPNLYWYRQAAGRGLQLLFYSVGIGQISSEVPQNLSASRPQDRQFILSSKKLLLSDSGFYLCAWTQLARGQTEAFFGQGTRLTVV.

The chain employs TRBV30 and TRBJ2-5; a possible D gene is TRBD2 (6 bases). CDR1 is GTSNPN and CDR2 is SVGIG in the germline V gene (reference sequence). The V gene lost 3 bases and the J gene lost 7 bases, with 21 bases spanning the gap. The CDR3 is 15 residues long. CDR3 region: CAWSGKSVPGGTQYF. The CDR3 DNA follows: TGTGCCTGGAGCGGAAAGTCTGTGCCCGGGGGGACCCAGTACTTC. The full variable domain, rest sourced from reference TRBV30 and TRBJ2-5, is SQTIHQWPATLVQPVGSPLSLECTVEGTSNPNLYWYRQAAGRGLQLLFYSVGIGQISSEVPQNLSASRPQDRQFILSSKKLLLSDSGFYLCAWSGKSVPGGTQYFGPGTRLLVL.

This rearrangement joins TRBV9 to TRBJ1-1, with D possibly TRBD1 on 6 matching bases. CDR1 and CDR2 from the germline V gene are SGDLS and YYNGEE. The CDR3 contains 15 residues. V was pared by 5 bases and J by 5 bases, with 19 bases between. CDR3 residues: CASRVKQGVITEAFF. CDR3 nucleotides: TGTGCCAGCAGGGTGAAACAGGGTGTCATAACTGAAGCTTTCTTT.

The genes are TRBV6-5 and TRBJ1-1; 8 bases line up with TRBD1. There are 15 residues in the CDR3. Germline-derived CDR1 and CDR2 are MNHEY and SVGAGI. After removal of 3 bases from V and 0 bases from J, the junction contained 3 bases not matched to a gene. The CDR3, as DNA: TGTGCCAGCAGTTATCAGGGGGCGATGAACACTGAAGCTTTCTTT. The encoded protein is CASSYQGAMNTEAFF.

The chain joins TRBV4-2 to TRBJ2-5; 15 bases align to TRBD2. The CDR3 has 18 amino acids. In germline, CDR1 is LGHNA, CDR2 YNFKEQ. Germline trimming cut 5 bases from V and 4 bases from J; bases unmatched to any gene: 11. This chain's CDR3 is CASSKTGTSGGKIETQYF. The CDR3 bases are TGTGCCAGCAGCAAAACCGGGACTAGCGGGGGGAAGATAGAGACCCAGTACTTC.

The chain combines TRBV4-1 with TRBJ2-7, with unresolved D. Germline assignment: CDR1 MGHRA and CDR2 YSYEKL. Trimming took 1 base from V and 7 from J, leaving 5 bases between them. The CDR3 has 11 amino acids. The DNA of the CDR3 is TGCGCCAGCAGCCAAGCACGGGAGCAGTACTTC. Translation: CASSQAREQYF.

V and J are TRBV9 and TRBJ1-2; no clear D. Germline lookup yields CDR1 SGDLS and CDR2 YYNGEE. Trimming pared 3 bases from V and 4 bases from J, leaving 16 bases between. The CDR3 covers 15 residues. This chain's CDR3 is CASSAQAAAGYGYTF. CDR3 nucleotide sequence: TGTGCCAGCAGCGCCCAGGCAGCGGCGGGCTATGGCTACACCTTC.

The chain employs TRBV6-1 and TRBJ2-7; D is uncertain. CDR1 and CDR2 from the germline V gene are MNHNS and SASEGT. V shed 3 bases and J shed 7 bases, with 13 bases lying between them. CDR3 size: 13 residues. CDR3 nucleotide sequence: TGTGCCAGCAGTGAGTGGTTCCGACTGGAGCAGTACTTC. Protein sequence: CASSEWFRLEQYF.